The T cell receptor (beta chain) described here comes from a study of shared clonotypes between healthy human individuals. This CDR3 comprises 14 residues. V lost 6 bases, J lost 1 base, and 2 bases stayed unmatched. The germline V gene encodes CDR1 SNHLY and CDR2 FYNNEI. With respect to this clone: What it recognizes is unknown.

Study-wide findings and caveats: Relative to clonotypes present in all four donors, those not shared had lower generation probabilities.

The table came from immunoSEQ multiplex PCR; TCRdb's copy has only in-frame clones and leaves some out. The table records 2.5 million or so clones, roughly 92% of them present only once. This receptor was taken from a young man in good health. Input material: naive CD4+ T cells sorted from blood. The subset: CD45RA+ positively selected. V usage is TRBV2 and J usage is TRBJ2-7, with TRBD1 matching 11 bases. In nucleotides, the CDR3 is TGTGCCAGCAGCGGGGACAGGGGGTCCTACGAGCAGTACTTC. This gives the protein CASSGDRGSYEQYF.